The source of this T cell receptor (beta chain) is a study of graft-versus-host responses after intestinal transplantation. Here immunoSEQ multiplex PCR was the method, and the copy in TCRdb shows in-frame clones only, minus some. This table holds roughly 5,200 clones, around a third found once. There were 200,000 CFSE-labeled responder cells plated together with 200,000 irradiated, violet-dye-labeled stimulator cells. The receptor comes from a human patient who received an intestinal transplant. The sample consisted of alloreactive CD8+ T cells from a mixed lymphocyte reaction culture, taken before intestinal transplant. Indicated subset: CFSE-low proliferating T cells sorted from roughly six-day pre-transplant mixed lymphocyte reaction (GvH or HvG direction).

The CDR3 reads CASSLARFSPLHF. In DNA form, the CDR3 reads TGTGCCAGCAGTTTGGCGAGGTTTTCACCCCTCCACTTT. The chain couples TRBV27 to TRBJ1-6, with no clear D. CDR3 length: 13 residues. Germline V gene lookup returns CDR1 MNHEY and CDR2 SMNVEV (reference sequence). Trimming took 3 bases from V and 9 from J, leaving 9 bases between them.